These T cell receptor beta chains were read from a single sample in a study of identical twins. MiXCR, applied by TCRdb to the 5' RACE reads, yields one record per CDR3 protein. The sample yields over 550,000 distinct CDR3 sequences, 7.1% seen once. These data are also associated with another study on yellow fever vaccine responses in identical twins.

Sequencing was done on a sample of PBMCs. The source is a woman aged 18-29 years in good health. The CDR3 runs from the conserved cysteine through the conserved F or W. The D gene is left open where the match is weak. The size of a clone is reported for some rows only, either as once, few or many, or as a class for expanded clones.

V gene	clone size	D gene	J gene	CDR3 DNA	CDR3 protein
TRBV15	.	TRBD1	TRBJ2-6	TGTGCCACCAGCCGACGAGGACAGGGTCGCTCTGGGGCCAACGTCCTGACTTTC	CATSRRGQGRSGANVLTF
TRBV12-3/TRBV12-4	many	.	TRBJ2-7	TGTGCCAGCGGGAATGGGGGGGCGGCCTACGAGCAGTACTTC	CASGNGGAAYEQYF
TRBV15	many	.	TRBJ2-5	TGTGCCACCAGCACAGGATACCAAGAGACCCAGTACTTC	CATSTGYQETQYF
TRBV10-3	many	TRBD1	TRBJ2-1	TGTGCCATCAGTGGACAAACCAGACAGGGGGCGCGGTTCGATGAGCAGTTCTTC	CAISGQTRQGARFDEQFF
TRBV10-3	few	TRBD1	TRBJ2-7	TGTGCCATCAGTGAGGGACAGGGTGAATACGAGCAGTACTTC	CAISEGQGEYEQYF
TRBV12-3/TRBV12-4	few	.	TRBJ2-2	TGTGCCAGCAGTCCTGTGGTCGGAAACACCGGGGAGCTGTTTTTT	CASSPVVGNTGELFF
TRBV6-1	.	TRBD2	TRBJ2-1	TGTGCCAGCAGCACTCTAGCGGGAGGCTACAATGAGCAGTTCTTC	CASSTLAGGYNEQFF
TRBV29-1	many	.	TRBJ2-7	TGCAGCGTTGGGCCGCTTGGGGAGCAGTACTTC	CSVGPLGEQYF
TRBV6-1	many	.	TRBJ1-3	TGTGCCAGCAGCCCCCGGGGGGCAGGAGGAAACACCATATATTTT	CASSPRGAGGNTIYF
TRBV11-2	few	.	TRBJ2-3	TGTGCCAGCCAGGAGGGAGATACGCAGTATTTT	CASQEGDTQYF
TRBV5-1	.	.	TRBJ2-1	TGCGCCAGCAGCACCCAGCGGGCCCCTTACAATGAGCAGTTCTTC	CASSTQRAPYNEQFF
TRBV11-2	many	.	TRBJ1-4	TGTGCCAGCAGCTTAGTGCCAGGTTCGAATGAAAAACTGTTTTTT	CASSLVPGSNEKLFF
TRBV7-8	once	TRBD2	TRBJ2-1	TGTGCCAGCAGCTTAGGCCTAGCGGGAGGGCACAATGAGCTGTTCTTC	CASSLGLAGGHNELFF
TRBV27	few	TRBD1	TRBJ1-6	TGTGCCAGCAGTGTCCGGGACAGCTATAATTCACCCCTCCACTTT	CASSVRDSYNSPLHF
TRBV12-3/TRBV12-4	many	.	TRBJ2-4	TGTGCCAGCAGTTTAGCCGAAACAAACATTCAGTACTTC	CASSLAETNIQYF
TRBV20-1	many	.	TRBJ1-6	TGCAGTGCTAACAGACCGGGGAATTCACCCCTCCACTTT	CSANRPGNSPLHF
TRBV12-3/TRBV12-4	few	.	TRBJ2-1	TGTGCCAGCAGTTTGTACGGGAGTGGCTACAATGAGCAGTTCTTC	CASSLYGSGYNEQFF
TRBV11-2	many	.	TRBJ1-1	TGTGCCAGCAGCTTAGTGGCAACTGAAGCTTTCTTT	CASSLVATEAFF
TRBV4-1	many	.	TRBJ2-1	TGCGCCAGCAGCCAAGATTATCGGTACAATGAGCAGTTCTTC	CASSQDYRYNEQFF
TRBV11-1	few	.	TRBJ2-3	TGTGCCAGCAGCTTAGCGCGTATGACAGAACGTCGAGGCACAGATACGCAGTATTTT	CASSLARMTERRGTDTQYF
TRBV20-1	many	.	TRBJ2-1	TGCAGTGCTCTCTACTCCGAGACTGGCCTAGAGCAGTTCTTC	CSALYSETGLEQFF
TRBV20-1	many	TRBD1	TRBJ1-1	TGCAGTGCTAGGCCGACAGGGAGAGGGGACACTGAAGCTTTCTTT	CSARPTGRGDTEAFF
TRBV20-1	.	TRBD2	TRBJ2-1	TGCAGTGCTAGTAGCGGGGGGAACAATGAGCAGTTCTTC	CSASSGGNNEQFF
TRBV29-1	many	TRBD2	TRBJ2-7	TGCAGCGGAAGGGGACTAGCGGGAGAGCAGTACTTC	CSGRGLAGEQYF
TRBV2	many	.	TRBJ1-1	TGTGCCAGCCGTCAGGGAATGGGCACTGAAGCTTTCTTT	CASRQGMGTEAFF
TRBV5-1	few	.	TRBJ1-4	TGCGCCAGCAGCCCAGCGGGACAAAATGAAAAACTGTTTTTT	CASSPAGQNEKLFF
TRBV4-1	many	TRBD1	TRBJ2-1	TGCGCCAGCAGCCATGCCCGGGACAGGATATACAATGAGCAGTTCTTC	CASSHARDRIYNEQFF
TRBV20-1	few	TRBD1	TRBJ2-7	TGCAGTGCTAGAGGGGGGGACAGGGGTTCCTACGAGCAGTACTTC	CSARGGDRGSYEQYF
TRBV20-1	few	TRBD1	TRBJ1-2	TGCAGTGCTATGGCCGGGACAGGGGACTATGGCTACACCTTC	CSAMAGTGDYGYTF
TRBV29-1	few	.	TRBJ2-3	TGCAGCGTTGGGCGTAGTACGGGGACAGATACGCAGTATTTT	CSVGRSTGTDTQYF
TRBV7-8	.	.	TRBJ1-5	TGTGCCAGCAGCTTAGCGAGCAGGGTGTCCAATCAGCCCCAGCATTTT	CASSLASRVSNQPQHF
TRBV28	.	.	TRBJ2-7	TGTGCCACGGGGCAGACTCCTTACGAGCAGTACTTC	CATGQTPYEQYF
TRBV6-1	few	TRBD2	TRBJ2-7	TGTGCCAGCAGCGTAGCGGGAGAATACGAGCAGTACTTC	CASSVAGEYEQYF
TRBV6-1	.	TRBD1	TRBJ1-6	TGTGCCAGCAGGCAGGGGGCAAATTCACCCCTCCACTTT	CASRQGANSPLHF
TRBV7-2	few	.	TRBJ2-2	TGTGCCAGCAGCTTAGGGGGTACCGTCGGGACCGGGGAGCTGTTTTTT	CASSLGGTVGTGELFF
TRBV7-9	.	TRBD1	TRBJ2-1	TGTGCCAGCAGCTTACAAGGGGGCATGCAGTTCTTC	CASSLQGGMQFF
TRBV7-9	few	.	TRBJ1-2	TGTGCCAGCAGCTTAGTGAAACGGGGGCGTATCTATGGCTACACCTTC	CASSLVKRGRIYGYTF
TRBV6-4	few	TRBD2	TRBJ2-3	TGTGCCAGCAGTGACCCCGGGACTAGCGGGGCCATTAGCACAGATACGCAGTATTTT	CASSDPGTSGAISTDTQYF
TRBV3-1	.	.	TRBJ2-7	TGTGCCAGCAGCCAAGTGGAGGATGAGCAGTACTTC	CASSQVEDEQYF
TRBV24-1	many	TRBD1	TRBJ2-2	TGTGCCACCCAGGGACAGGCGAACACCGGGGAGCTGTTTTTT	CATQGQANTGELFF
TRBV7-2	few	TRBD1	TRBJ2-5	TGTGCCAGCAGCTTAGCTGGGACAGCGAAAGAGACCCAGTACTTC	CASSLAGTAKETQYF
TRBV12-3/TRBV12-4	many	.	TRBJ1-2	TGTGCCAGCAGTTTCCACTACTCTAACTATGGCTACACCTTC	CASSFHYSNYGYTF
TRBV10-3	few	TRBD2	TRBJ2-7	TGTGCCATCAGTGAAATAACTAGCGGGAAGGTCTACGAGCAGTACTTC	CAISEITSGKVYEQYF
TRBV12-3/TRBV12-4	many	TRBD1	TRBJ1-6	TGTGCCAGCAGTCCCCCGACAGGGGATAATTCACCCCTCCACTTT	CASSPPTGDNSPLHF
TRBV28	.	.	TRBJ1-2	TGTGCCAGCAGTCTCCCGGTTCTGGGCTACACCTTC	CASSLPVLGYTF
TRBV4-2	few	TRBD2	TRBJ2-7	TGTGCCAGCAGCCAACACGGACTAGCGGAAACCTACGAGCAGTACTTC	CASSQHGLAETYEQYF
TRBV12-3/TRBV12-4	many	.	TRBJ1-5	TGTGCCAGCAGTTTTTGGGACGGGAATCAGCCCCAGCATTTT	CASSFWDGNQPQHF
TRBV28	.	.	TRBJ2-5	TGTGCCAGCAGCCCGCGGGACTTCCAAGAGACCCAGTACTTC	CASSPRDFQETQYF
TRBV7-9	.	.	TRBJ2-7	TGTGCCAGCAGCCCCCGGGGTCCTAACGAGCAGTACTTC	CASSPRGPNEQYF
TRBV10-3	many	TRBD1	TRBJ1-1	TGTGCCATCAGGGGACAGGGGTACACTGAAGCTTTCTTT	CAIRGQGYTEAFF
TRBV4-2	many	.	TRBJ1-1	TGTGCCAGCAGCCAAGTGGTCAAGAGGGTAAACACTGAAGCTTTCTTT	CASSQVVKRVNTEAFF
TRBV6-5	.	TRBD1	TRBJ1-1	TGTGCCAGCAGTTACTCGGAGGGACAGGGGAACACTGAAGCTTTCTTT	CASSYSEGQGNTEAFF
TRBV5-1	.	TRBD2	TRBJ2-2	TGCGCCAGCAGTCCGATAAGCGGGAGGGGCACCGGGGAGCTGTTTTTT	CASSPISGRGTGELFF